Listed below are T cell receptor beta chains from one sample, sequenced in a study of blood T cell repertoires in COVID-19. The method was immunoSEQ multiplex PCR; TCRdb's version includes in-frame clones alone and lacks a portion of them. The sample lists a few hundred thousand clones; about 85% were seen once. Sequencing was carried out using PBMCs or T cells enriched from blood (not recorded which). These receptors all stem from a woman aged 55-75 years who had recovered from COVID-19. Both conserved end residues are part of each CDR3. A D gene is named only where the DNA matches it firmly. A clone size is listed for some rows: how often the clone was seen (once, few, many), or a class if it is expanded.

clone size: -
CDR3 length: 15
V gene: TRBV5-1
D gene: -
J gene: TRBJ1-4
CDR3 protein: CASSPQTAMGEKLFF
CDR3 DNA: TGCGCCAGCAGCCCACAGACAGCTATGGGAGAAAAACTGTTTTTT

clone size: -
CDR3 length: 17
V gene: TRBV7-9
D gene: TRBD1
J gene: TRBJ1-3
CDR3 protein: CASRRQGQGNFGNTIYF
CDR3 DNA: TGTGCCAGCAGAAGACAGGGACAGGGAAACTTTGGAAACACCATATATTTT

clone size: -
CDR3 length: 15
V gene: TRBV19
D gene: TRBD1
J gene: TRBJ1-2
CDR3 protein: CASSIVTGGAVGYTF
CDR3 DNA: TGTGCCAGTAGTATAGTGACAGGGGGCGCGGTTGGCTACACCTTC

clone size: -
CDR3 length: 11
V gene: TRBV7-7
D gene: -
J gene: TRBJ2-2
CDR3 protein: CASSFGGELFF
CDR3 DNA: TGTGCTAGCAGCTTCGGCGGGGAGCTGTTTTTT

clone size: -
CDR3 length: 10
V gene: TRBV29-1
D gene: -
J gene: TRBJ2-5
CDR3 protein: CSGLEETQYF
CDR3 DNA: TGCAGCGGATTAGAAGAGACCCAGTACTTC

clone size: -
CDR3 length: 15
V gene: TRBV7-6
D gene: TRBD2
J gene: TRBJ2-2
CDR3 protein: CASRLTSGATGELFF
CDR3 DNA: TGTGCCAGCAGGTTGACTAGCGGGGCGACCGGGGAGCTGTTTTTT

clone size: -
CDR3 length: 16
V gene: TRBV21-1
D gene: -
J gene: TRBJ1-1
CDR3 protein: CASSYRDRGFLDEAFF
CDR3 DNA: TGTGCCAGCAGCTACCGGGACAGGGGGTTCCTCGACGAAGCTTTCTTT

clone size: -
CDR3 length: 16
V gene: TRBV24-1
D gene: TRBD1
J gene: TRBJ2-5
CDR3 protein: CATSDLYKGARETQYF
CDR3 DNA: TGTGCCACCAGTGATTTGTACAAGGGGGCGCGGGAGACCCAGTACTTC

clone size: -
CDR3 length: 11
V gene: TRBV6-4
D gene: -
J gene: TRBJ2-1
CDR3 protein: CASTHGGEQFF
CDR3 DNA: TGTGCCAGCACCCACGGGGGAGAGCAGTTCTTC

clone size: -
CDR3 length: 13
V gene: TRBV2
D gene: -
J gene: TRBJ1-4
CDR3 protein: CASSGRVYEKLFF
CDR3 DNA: TGTGCCAGCAGCGGGCGGGTTTATGAAAAACTGTTTTTT

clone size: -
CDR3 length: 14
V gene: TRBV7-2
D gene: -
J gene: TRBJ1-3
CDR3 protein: CASSREGSGNTIYF
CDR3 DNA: TGTGCCAGCAGCAGGGAGGGCTCTGGAAACACCATATATTTT

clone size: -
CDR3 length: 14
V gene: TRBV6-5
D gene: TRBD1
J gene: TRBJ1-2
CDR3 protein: CASGGQGGSYGYTF
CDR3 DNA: TGTGCCAGCGGAGGACAGGGAGGATCCTATGGCTACACCTTC

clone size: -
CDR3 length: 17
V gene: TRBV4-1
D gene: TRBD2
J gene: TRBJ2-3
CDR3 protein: CASSQWTSGGLTDTQYF
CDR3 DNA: TGCGCCAGCAGCCAGTGGACTAGCGGGGGCCTCACAGATACGCAGTATTTT

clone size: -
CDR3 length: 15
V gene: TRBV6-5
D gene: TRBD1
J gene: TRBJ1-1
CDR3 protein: CASGPGQGAYTEAFF
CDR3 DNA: TGTGCCAGTGGCCCGGGACAGGGGGCTTATACTGAAGCTTTCTTT

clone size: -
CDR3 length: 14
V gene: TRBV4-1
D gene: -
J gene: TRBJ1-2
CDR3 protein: CASSQGLLNYGYTF
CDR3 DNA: TGCGCCAGCAGCCAAGGACTCCTTAACTATGGCTACACCTTC

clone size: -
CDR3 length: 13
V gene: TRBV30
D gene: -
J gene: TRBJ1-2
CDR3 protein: CAWSHGQTYGYTF
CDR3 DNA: TGTGCCTGGAGCCACGGACAGACCTATGGCTACACCTTC

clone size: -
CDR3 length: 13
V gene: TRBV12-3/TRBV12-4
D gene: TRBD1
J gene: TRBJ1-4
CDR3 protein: CASSLETGEKLFF
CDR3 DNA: TGTGCCAGCAGTTTAGAGACAGGGGAAAAACTGTTTTTT

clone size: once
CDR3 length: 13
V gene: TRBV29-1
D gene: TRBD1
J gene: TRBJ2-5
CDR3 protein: CSGRGGNQETQYF
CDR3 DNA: TGCAGCGGGAGAGGGGGCAACCAAGAGACCCAGTACTTC

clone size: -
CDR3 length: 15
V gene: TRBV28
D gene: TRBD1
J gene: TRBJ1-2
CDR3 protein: CASTDRGRRMDGYTF
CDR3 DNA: TGTGCCAGCACCGACAGGGGGCGCAGGATGGATGGCTACACCTTC